This T cell receptor (beta chain) is drawn from a study of T-cell memory formation after mild COVID-19. Study-level findings and limits: Within pre-infection memory, some responding clones were found, suggesting cross-reactive memory joined. CD4+ contracting clones lay mainly in CM and EM, CD8+ ones in EMRA. Clones contracting across day 15 to 85 had a balanced CD4/CD8 profile; later expanding clones leaned CD4+.

In regard to this clonotype: Its antigen is unknown.

Each CDR3 protein gets one entry after TCRdb re-called the 5' RACE reads with MiXCR. The table has about 340,000 distinct CDR3 sequences, approximately 16% seen once; the top ten hold around 22%. The length of the CDR3 is 13 residues. Trimming pared 3 bases from V and 7 bases from J, leaving 12 bases between. Germline loops: CDR1 LGHDT, CDR2 YNNKEL (reference sequence). Sequencing input: PBMCs or a T cell subset sorted from them (not recorded which). This sequence was found in a man aged 18 to 35 who had mild COVID-19 (a few samples of this study predate the infection). Cell type and time point are not known. This chain connects TRBV3-1 to TRBJ2-5; TRBD2 is a possible D gene (6 bases). The CDR3 bases are TGTGCCAGCAGCCATGGACGGAGGGCGACCCAGTACTTC. As protein: CASSHGRRATQYF.